The clone carrying this T cell receptor beta chain turned up a few times. The target antigen is unknown. The source of the sample is a study of T-cell memory formation after mild COVID-19. Study summary: Clusters of TCRs were largely donor specific. General study results and limits: Some SARS-CoV-2-responding clones were already detected in memory before infection. CM and EM subsets held most contracting CD4+ clones; EMRA held CD8+ ones. Unconfirmed was the SARS-CoV-2 specificity of second-wave clones that peaked on day 37.

CDR1 and CDR2 from the germline V gene are MNHNY and SVGAGI (reference sequence). The ends were cut back, 2 bases at V and 2 bases at J, with 13 bases in the middle. This CDR3 contains 15 residues. One entry per CDR3 protein results from TCRdb running MiXCR on the 5' RACE reads. The table records 150,000 to 200,000 distinct CDR3 sequences, more than 12% of them present only once. V usage is TRBV6-6 and J usage is TRBJ2-7; D is unclear. The sample consisted of PBMCs or a T cell subset sorted from them (not recorded which). This TCR was recovered from an adult woman who had mild COVID-19 (a few samples of this study predate the infection). Cell type and time point are not known. CDR3 bases: TGTGCCAGCAGTTACGGCTCCGCGAGCCCCTACGAGCAGTACTTC. Translation gives CASSYGSASPYEQYF.